This T cell receptor beta chain emerged from a study of blood T cell repertoires in COVID-19. Study information: Nucleic acid was either cDNA or gDNA, and it came from T cells, B-cell-depleted T cells, or PBMCs.

Study members were between roughly 18 and 100 years old and lived in roughly 24 US regions. Assignments of participants to cohorts depended upon their own reported clinical history. Recovered participants had two consecutive negative NP/OP PCR tests, healthcare professional clearance, or symptom resolution. Profiling relied on immunoSEQ multiplex PCR, and the TCRdb table lists in-frame clones only, not all of them. Among more than 300,000 clones listed, 85% to 90% were seen once. The TCR originated in a woman in her 30s who had recovered from COVID-19. Sequenced material: PBMCs or T cells enriched from blood (not recorded which).

CDR3 nucleotides: TGTGCCAGCACCATTGGGGGCAGAGGGTACGAGCAGTACTTC. It specifies CASTIGGRGYEQYF. This chain uses TRBV5-4 with TRBJ2-7, with TRBD1 as a possible D gene (6 bases). Trimming took 6 bases from V and 4 from J, leaving 17 bases between them. This CDR3 has 14 residues. The germline CDR1 and CDR2 sequences are SGHNT and YYREEE (reference sequence).